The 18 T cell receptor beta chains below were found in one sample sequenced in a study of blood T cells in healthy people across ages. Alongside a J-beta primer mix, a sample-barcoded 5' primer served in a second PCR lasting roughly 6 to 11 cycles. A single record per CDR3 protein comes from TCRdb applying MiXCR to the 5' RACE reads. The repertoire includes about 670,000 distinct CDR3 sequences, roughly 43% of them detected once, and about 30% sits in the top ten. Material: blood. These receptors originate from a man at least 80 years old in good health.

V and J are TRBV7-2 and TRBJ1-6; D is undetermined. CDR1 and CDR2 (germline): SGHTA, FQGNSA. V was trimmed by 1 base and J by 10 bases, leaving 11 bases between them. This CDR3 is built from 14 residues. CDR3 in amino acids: CASSLGPSHSPLHF. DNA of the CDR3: TGTGCCAGCAGCTTAGGCCCGTCGCACTCACCCCTCCACTTT.

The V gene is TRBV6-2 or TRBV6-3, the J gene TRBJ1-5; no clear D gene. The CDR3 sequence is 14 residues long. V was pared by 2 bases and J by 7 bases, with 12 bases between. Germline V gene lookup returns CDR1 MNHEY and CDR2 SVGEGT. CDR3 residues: CASSYQSDVQPQHF. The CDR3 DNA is TGTGCCAGCAGTTACCAAAGTGATGTGCAGCCCCAGCATTTT.

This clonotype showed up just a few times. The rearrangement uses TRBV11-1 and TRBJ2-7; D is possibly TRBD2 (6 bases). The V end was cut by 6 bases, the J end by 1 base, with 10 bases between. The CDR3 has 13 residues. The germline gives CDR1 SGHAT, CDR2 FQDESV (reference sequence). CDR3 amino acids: CASRDYKSYEQYF. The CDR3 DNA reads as TGTGCCAGCAGGGACTACAAGTCCTACGAGCAGTACTTC.

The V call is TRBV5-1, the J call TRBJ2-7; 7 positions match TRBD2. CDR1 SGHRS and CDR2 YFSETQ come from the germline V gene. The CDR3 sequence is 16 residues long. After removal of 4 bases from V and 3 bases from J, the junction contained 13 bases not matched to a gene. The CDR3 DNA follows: TGCGCCAGCAGCCCTGCGACTAGCCTTCTAATCTACGAGCAGTACTTC. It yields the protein CASSPATSLLIYEQYF.

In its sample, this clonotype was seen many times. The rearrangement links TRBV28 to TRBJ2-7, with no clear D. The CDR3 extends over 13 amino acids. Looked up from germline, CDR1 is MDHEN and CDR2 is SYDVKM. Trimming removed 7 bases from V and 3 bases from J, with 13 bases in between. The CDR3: CASISGRRYEQYF. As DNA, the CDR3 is TGTGCCAGCATATCGGGTCGGCGCTACGAGCAGTACTTC.

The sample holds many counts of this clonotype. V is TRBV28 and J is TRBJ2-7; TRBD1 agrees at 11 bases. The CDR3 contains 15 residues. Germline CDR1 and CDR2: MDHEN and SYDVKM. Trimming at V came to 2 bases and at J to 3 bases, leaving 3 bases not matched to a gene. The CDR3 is CASSLAGTGGYEQYF. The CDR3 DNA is TGTGCCAGCAGTTTAGCAGGGACAGGGGGCTACGAGCAGTACTTC. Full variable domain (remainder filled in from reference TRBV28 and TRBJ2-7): DVKVTQSSRYLVKRTGEKVFLECVQDMDHENMFWYRQDPGLGLRLIYFSYDVKMKEKGDIPEGYSVSREKKERFSLILESASTNQTSMYLCASSLAGTGGYEQYFGPGTRLTVT.

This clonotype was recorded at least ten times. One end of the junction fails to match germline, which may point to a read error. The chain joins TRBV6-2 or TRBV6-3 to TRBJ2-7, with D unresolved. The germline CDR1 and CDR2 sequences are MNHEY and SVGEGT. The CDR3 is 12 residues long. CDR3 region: CASSRRSYEQYF. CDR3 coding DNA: TGCGCCAGCAGCCGTCGCTCCTACGAGCAGTACTTC.

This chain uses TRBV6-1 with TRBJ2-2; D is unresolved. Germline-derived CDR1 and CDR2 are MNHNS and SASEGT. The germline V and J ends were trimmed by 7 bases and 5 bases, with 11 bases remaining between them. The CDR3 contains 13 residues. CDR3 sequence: CASTPIGTGELFF. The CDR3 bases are TGTGCCAGCACTCCCATTGGTACCGGGGAGCTGTTTTTT.

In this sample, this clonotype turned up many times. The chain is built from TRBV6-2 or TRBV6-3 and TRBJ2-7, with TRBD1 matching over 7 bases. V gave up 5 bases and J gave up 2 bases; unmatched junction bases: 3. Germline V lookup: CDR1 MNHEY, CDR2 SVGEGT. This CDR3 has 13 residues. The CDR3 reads CASSQQGTYEQYF. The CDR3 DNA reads TGTGCCAGCAGTCAACAGGGGACCTACGAGCAGTACTTC.

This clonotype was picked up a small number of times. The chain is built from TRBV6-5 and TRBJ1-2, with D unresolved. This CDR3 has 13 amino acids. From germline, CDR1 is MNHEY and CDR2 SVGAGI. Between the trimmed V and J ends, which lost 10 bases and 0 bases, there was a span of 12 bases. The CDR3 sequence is CATGEQSNYGYTF. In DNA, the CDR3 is TGTGCCACTGGGGAGCAGTCTAACTATGGCTACACCTTC.

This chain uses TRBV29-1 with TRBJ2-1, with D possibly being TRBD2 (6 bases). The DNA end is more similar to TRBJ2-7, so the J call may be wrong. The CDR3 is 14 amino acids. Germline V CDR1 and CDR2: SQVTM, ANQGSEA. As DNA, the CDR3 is TGCAGCGTTGAAGTTAGCGGCCCTTACAATGAGCAGTACTTC. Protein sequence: CSVEVSGPYNEQYF.

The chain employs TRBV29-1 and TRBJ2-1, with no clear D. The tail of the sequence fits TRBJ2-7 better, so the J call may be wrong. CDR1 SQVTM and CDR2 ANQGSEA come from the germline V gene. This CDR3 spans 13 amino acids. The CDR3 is CSVEGFSYNEQYF. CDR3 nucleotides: TGCAGCGTTGAAGGGTTCTCCTACAATGAGCAGTACTTC.

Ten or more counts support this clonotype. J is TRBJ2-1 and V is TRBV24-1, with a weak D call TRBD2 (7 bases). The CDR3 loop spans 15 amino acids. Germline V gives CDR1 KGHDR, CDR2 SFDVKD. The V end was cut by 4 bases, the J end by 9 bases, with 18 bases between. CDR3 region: CATSEGGRASGEQFF. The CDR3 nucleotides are TGTGCCACCAGTGAGGGGGGGCGGGCGTCTGGTGAGCAGTTCTTC.

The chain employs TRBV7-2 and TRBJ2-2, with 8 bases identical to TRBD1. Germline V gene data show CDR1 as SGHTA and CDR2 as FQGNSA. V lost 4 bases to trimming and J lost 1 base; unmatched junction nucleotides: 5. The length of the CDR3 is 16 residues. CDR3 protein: CASSSRGLGNTGELFF. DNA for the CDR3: TGTGCCAGCAGCTCCAGGGGGCTTGGGAACACCGGGGAGCTGTTTTTT.

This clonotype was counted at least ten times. CDR3 DNA sequence: TGTGCCAGCAGCTTAACTGCGCGGAACGTATACAATGAGCAGTTCTTC. It encodes CASSLTARNVYNEQFF. The chain has TRBV7-3 and TRBJ2-1; D not resolved. This CDR3 is 16 amino acids long. The ends were cut back, 0 bases at V and 4 bases at J, with 13 bases in the middle. Germline V gene lookup returns CDR1 SGHTA and CDR2 FQGTGA.

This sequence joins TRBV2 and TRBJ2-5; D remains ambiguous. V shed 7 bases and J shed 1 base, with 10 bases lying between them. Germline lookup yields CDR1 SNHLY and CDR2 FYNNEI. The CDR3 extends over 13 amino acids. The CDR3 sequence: CASKAQPQETQYF. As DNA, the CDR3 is TGTGCCAGCAAGGCCCAGCCCCAAGAGACCCAGTACTTC.

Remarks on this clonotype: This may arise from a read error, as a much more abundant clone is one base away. DNA for the CDR3: TGTGCCAGCAGTGCGCGACAGGGAATTTTCTACGGGCAGTACTTC. This sequence encodes CASSARQGIFYGQYF. The chain couples TRBV25-1 to TRBJ2-7; 7 bases match TRBD1. The germline CDR1 and CDR2 sequences are MGHDK and SYGVNS. The CDR3 is 15 amino acids.

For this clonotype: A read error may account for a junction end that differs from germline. CDR3 DNA sequence: TGCTGCGGAGGGCAGGCTAATGAAAAACCGTTTTTT. Translating gives CCGGQANEKPFF. V gene TRBV20-1 combines with J gene TRBJ1-4; D ambiguous. This CDR3 has 12 residues. Germline assignment: CDR1 DFQATT and CDR2 SNEGSKA (reference sequence).